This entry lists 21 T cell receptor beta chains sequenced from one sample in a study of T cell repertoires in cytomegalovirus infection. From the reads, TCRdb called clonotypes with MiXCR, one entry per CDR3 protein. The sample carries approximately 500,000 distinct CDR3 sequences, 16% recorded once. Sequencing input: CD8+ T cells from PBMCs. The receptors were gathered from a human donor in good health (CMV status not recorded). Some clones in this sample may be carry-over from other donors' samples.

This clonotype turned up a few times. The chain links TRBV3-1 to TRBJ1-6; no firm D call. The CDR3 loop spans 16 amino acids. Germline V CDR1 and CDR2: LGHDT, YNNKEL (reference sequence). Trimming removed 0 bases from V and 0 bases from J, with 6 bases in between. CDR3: CASSQEDDSYNSPLHF. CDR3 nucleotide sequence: TGTGCCAGCAGCCAAGAGGACGACTCCTATAATTCACCCCTCCACTTT.

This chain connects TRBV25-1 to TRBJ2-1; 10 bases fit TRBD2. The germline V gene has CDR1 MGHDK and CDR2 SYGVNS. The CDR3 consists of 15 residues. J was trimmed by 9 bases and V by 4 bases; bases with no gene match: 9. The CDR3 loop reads CASSGRSGGASEQFF. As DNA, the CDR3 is TGTGCCAGCAGTGGCCGGAGCGGGGGGGCTAGTGAGCAGTTCTTC.

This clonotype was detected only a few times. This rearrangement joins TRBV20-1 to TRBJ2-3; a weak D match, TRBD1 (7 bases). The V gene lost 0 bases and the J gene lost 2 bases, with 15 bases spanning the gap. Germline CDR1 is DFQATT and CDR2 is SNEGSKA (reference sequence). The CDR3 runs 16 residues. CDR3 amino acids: CSARDITGEDTDTQYF. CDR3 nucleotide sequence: TGCAGTGCTAGAGACATCACAGGGGAGGACACAGATACGCAGTATTTT.

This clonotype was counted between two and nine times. Here the CDR3 reads CASSFLINEQFF. Written as DNA, the CDR3 is TGTGCCAGCAGCTTTCTCATTAATGAGCAGTTCTTC. V usage is TRBV5-4 and J usage is TRBJ2-1; D gene uncertain. CDR1 SGHNT and CDR2 YYREEE come from the germline V gene (reference sequence). This CDR3 comprises 12 residues. V lost 2 bases and J 7 bases, leaving 7 bases between the germline ends. Using reference TRBV5-4 and TRBJ2-1 for the parts outside the CDR3, the full variable domain is ETGVTQSPTHLIKTRGQQVTLRCSSQSGHNTVSWYQQALGQGPQFIFQYYREEENGRGNFPPRFSGLQFPNYSSELNVNALELDDSALYLCASSFLINEQFFGPGTRLTVL.

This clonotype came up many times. This CDR3 reads CASSLKGPYGYTF. The CDR3 DNA reads as TGTGCCAGCAGCCTAAAGGGGCCTTATGGCTACACCTTC. This chain connects TRBV28 to TRBJ1-2; D perhaps matches TRBD1 (5 bases). Germline values: CDR1 MDHEN, CDR2 SYDVKM. The V gene lost 6 bases and the J gene lost 5 bases, with 13 bases spanning the gap. The CDR3 consists of 13 residues.

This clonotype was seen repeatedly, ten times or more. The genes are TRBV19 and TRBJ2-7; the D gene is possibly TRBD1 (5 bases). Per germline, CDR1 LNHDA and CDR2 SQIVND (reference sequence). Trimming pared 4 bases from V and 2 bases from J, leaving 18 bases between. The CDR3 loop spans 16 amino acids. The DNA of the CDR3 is TGTGCCAGTAGTAGCCTATGGGGCGCTTTCGCCTACGAGCAGTACTTC. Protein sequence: CASSSLWGAFAYEQYF.

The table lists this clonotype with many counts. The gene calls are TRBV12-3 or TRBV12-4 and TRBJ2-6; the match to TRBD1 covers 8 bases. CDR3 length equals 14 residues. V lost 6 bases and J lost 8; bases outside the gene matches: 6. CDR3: CASREQGETNVLTF. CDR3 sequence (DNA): TGTGCCAGCAGGGAACAGGGGGAGACCAACGTCCTGACTTTC.

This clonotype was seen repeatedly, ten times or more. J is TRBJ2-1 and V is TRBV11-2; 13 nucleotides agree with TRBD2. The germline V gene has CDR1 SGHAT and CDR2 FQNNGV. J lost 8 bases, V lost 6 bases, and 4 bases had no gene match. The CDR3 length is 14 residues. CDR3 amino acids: CASRLAGGVDEQFF. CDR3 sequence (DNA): TGTGCCAGCAGACTAGCGGGGGGGGTAGATGAGCAGTTCTTC.

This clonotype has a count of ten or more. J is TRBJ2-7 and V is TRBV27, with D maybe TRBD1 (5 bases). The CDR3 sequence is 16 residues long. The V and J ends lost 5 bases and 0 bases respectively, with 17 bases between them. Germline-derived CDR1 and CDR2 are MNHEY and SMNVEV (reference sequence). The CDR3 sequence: CASSPITRGSSYEQYF. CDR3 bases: TGTGCCAGCAGTCCCATTACAAGGGGAAGCTCCTACGAGCAGTACTTC.

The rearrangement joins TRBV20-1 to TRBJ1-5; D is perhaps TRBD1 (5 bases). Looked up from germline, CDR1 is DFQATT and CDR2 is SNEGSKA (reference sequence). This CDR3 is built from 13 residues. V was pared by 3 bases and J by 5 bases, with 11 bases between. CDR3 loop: CSARDDRYQPQHF. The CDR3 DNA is TGCAGTGCTAGGGATGACAGATATCAGCCCCAGCATTTT.

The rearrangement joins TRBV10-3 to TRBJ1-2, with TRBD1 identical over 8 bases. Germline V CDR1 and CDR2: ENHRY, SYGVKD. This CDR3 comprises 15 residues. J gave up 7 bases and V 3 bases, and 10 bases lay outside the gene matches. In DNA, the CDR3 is TGTGCCATCAGTGAAGGACAGGGAGAAAGAGGTGGCTACACCTTC. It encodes CAISEGQGERGGYTF.

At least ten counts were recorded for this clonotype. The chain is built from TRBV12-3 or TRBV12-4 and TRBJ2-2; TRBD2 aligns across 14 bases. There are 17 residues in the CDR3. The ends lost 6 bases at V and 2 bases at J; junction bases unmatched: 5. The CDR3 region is CASRGLAGVLNTGELFF. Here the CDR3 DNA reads TGTGCCAGCAGGGGACTAGCGGGAGTTTTAAACACCGGGGAGCTGTTTTTT.

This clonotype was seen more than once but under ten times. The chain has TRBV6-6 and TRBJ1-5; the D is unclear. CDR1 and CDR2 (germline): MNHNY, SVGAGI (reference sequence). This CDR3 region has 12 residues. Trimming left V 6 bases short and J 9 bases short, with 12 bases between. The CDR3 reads CASSAWLGPQHF. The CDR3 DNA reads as TGTGCCAGCAGCGCCTGGTTGGGGCCCCAGCATTTT.

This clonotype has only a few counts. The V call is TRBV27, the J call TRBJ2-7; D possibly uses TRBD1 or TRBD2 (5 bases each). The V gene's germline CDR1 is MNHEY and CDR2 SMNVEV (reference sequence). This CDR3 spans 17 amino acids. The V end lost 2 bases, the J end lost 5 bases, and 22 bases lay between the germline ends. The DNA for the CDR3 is TGTGCCAGCAGTTTAGAGGGGTCCAGGGCGATAACCGACGAGCAGTACTTC. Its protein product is CASSLEGSRAITDEQYF.

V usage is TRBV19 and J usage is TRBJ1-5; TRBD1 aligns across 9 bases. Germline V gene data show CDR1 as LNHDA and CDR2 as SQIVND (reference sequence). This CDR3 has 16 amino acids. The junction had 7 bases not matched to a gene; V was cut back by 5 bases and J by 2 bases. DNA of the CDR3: TGTGCCAGTAGTCCCTTCAGGACAGGGGGCAATCAGCCCCAGCATTTT. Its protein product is CASSPFRTGGNQPQHF. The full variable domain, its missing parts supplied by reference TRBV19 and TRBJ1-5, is DGGITQSPKYLFRKEGQNVTLSCEQNLNHDAMYWYRQDPGQGLRLIYYSQIVNDFQKGDIAEGYSVSREKKESFPLTVTSAQKNPTAFYLCASSPFRTGGNQPQHFGDGTRLSIL.

The CDR3 DNA reads TGTGCCACATGGTACACAGATACGCAGTATTTT. Its protein product is CATWYTDTQYF. The genes are TRBV10-3 and TRBJ2-3; D call uncertain. Deletions cut 10 bases from V and 2 bases from J, with 7 bases between. This CDR3 comprises 11 residues. Germline CDR1 ENHRY, CDR2 SYGVKD.

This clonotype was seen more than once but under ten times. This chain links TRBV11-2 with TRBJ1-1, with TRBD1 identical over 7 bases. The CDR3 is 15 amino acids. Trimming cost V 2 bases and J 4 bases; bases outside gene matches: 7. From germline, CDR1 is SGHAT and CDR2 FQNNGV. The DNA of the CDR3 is TGTGCCAGCAGCTTATGGGACAGCGGGCCCACTGAAGCTTTCTTT. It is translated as CASSLWDSGPTEAFF. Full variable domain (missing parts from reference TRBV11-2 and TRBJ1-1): EAGVAQSPRYKIIEKRQSVAFWCNPISGHATLYWYQQILGQGPKLLIQFQNNGVVDDSQLPKDRFSAERLKGVDSTLKIQPAKLEDSAVYLCASSLWDSGPTEAFFGQGTRLTVV.

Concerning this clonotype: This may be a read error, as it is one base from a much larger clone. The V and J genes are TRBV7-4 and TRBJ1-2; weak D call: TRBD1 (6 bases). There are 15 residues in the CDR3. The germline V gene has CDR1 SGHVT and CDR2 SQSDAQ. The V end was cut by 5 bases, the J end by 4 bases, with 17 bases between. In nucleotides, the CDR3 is TGTGCCAGCAGCCCAAATACAGGGAGCGGCTATGGCTACACCTTC. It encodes CASSPNTGSGYGYTF.

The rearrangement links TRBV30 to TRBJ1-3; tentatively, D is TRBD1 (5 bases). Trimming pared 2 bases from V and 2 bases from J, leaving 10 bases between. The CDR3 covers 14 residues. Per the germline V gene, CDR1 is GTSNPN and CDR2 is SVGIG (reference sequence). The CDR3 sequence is CAWSSGTTGNTIYF. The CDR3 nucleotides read TGTGCCTGGAGTTCCGGGACGACTGGAAACACCATATATTTT.

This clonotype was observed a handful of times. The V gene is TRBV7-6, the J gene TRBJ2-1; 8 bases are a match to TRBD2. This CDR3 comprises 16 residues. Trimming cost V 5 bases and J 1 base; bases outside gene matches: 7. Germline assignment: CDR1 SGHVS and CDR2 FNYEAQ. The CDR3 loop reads CASSQRGGLSYNEQFF. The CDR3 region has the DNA TGTGCCAGCAGCCAACGGGGGGGGCTTTCCTACAATGAGCAGTTCTTC.

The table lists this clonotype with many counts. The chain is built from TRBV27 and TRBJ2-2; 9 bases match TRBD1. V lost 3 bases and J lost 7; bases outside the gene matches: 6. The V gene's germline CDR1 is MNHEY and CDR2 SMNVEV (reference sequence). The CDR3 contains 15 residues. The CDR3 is CASSLGQGSLGELFF. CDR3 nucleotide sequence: TGTGCCAGCAGTTTGGGACAGGGTAGCCTCGGGGAGCTGTTTTTT.